These T cell receptor beta chains were read from a single sample in a study of blood T cell repertoires in COVID-19. Method: immunoSEQ multiplex PCR; TCRdb's copy keeps in-frame clones and lacks some. The top ten clones hold about 15% of a sample with around 250,000 clones, about 80% of them seen once. Sequencing used PBMCs or T cells enriched from blood (not recorded which). Receptors were obtained from a man aged 40-55 years who had recovered from COVID-19. Each CDR3 is given with its conserved first and last residue. The order of the fields is D gene, clone size, J gene, CDR3 length, V gene, CDR3 DNA, CDR3 protein. D genes are given only for firm matches. Clone size appears in some rows only: once, few, many, or a class for an expanded clone.

.,.,TRBJ1-6,13,TRBV18,TGTGCCAGCTCACCACCAGGGGGATCACCCCTCCACTTT,CASSPPGGSPLHF
.,.,TRBJ2-6,18,TRBV5-1,TGCGCCAGCAGCTTGCAAGCGCCAGGGGGACTCTGGGCCAACGTCCTGACTTTC,CASSLQAPGGLWANVLTF
.,.,TRBJ1-2,14,TRBV6-5,TGTGCCAGCAGCCTACAGGGAGGGAATGATGGTTACACCTTC,CASSLQGGNDGYTF
.,.,TRBJ2-2,18,TRBV4-2,TGTGCCAGCAGCCAAGAACGTTCGGCGGCGGACTACACCGGGGAGCTGTTTTTT,CASSQERSAADYTGELFF
TRBD2,once,TRBJ2-7,14,TRBV7-8,TGTGCAACCGCGACGGTAGCGGGAGGGTACGAGCAGTACTTC,CATATVAGGYEQYF
TRBD1,.,TRBJ2-7,15,TRBV15,TGTGCCACGCCAGCAGACCGGACAGGGGGGAGAGAGCAGTACTTC,CATPADRTGGREQYF
.,.,TRBJ2-3,15,TRBV5-1,TGCGCCAGCAGCTTGATAACAGGGAGCACAGATACGCAGTATTTT,CASSLITGSTDTQYF
.,.,TRBJ2-3,14,TRBV18,TGTGCCAGCTCACCGCTACGGGAAACAGATACGCAGTATTTT,CASSPLRETDTQYF
TRBD1,.,TRBJ2-5,14,TRBV19,TGTGCCAGTAGTATCGGGACAGCCCAAGAGACCCAGTACTTC,CASSIGTAQETQYF
TRBD1,.,TRBJ1-5,15,TRBV4-1,TGCGCCAGCAGCCAAGACGACAGGGTGCGTCAGCCCCAGCATTTT,CASSQDDRVRQPQHF
TRBD2,.,TRBJ2-5,15,TRBV30,TGTGCCTGGAGTCTCACGCTAGCGGGGGGGGTGACCCAGTACTTC,CAWSLTLAGGVTQYF
.,.,TRBJ1-6,17,TRBV5-5,TGTGCCAGCAGCTTGGACCCCCCGACTCTGCCGAATTCACCCCTCCACTTT,CASSLDPPTLPNSPLHF
.,few,TRBJ1-5,14,TRBV7-2,TGTGCCAGCAGCTTAACCAGGGTGAGTCAGCCCCAGCATTTT,CASSLTRVSQPQHF
.,.,TRBJ1-5,14,TRBV7-9,TGTGCCAGCAGCTTAGATCAAAGCAATCAGCCCCAGCATTTT,CASSLDQSNQPQHF
.,.,TRBJ1-6,13,TRBV7-3,TGTGCCAGCAGCCCCGCCGGGAATTCACCCCTCCACTTT,CASSPAGNSPLHF
.,.,TRBJ1-2,15,TRBV3-1/TRBV3-2,TGTGCCAGCAGCGCCGGTTTGGGCATCGGCTATGGCTACACCTTC,CASSAGLGIGYGYTF
TRBD2,.,TRBJ2-5,15,TRBV7-2,TGTGCCAGCAGCCAGGACGCGGGGGGCCTAGAGACCCAGTACTTC,CASSQDAGGLETQYF
TRBD1,.,TRBJ2-3,15,TRBV6-5,TGTGCCAGCACCCAAACGTTGACAGGGACAGATACGCAGTATTTT,CASTQTLTGTDTQYF
.,.,TRBJ2-7,12,TRBV4-1,TGCGCCAGCAGCCAAGAAGTCCAGGGAAAGTACTTC,CASSQEVQGKYF
.,once,TRBJ1-1,11,TRBV30,TGTGCCTGGATAGGGGACACTGAAGCTTTCTTT,CAWIGDTEAFF
.,.,TRBJ1-2,14,TRBV4-1,TGCGCCAGCAGCCCGGAGGGGGGGCTGAGCGGCTACACCTTC,CASSPEGGLSGYTF
.,once,TRBJ2-7,16,TRBV18,TGTGCCAGCTCACCAGTTCCCCGGGGGGCAAGAGACGAGCAGTACTTC,CASSPVPRGARDEQYF
TRBD1,.,TRBJ1-1,16,TRBV5-1,TGCGCCAGCAGCTTGGCCCAGGGACAGATGAACACTGAAGCTTTCTTT,CASSLAQGQMNTEAFF
TRBD1,.,TRBJ1-2,14,TRBV5-1,TGCGCCAGCAGCTTAGTAGGGGGCTTCGGCGGCTACACCTTC,CASSLVGGFGGYTF
TRBD1,once,TRBJ1-6,13,TRBV7-9,TGTGCCAGCAGCTCACAGGGGAGCTCACCCCTCCACTTT,CASSSQGSSPLHF
TRBD1,.,TRBJ1-2,17,TRBV29-1,TGCAGCGTCCTAACTTATCCTGGACAGGGGACGGGTGTAGGCTACACCTTC,CSVLTYPGQGTGVGYTF
TRBD1,.,TRBJ1-5,16,TRBV2,TGTGCCAGCAGAGATTTTCCGGGACAGGGGAATCAGCCCCAGCATTTT,CASRDFPGQGNQPQHF
.,few,TRBJ2-5,12,TRBV5-1,TGCGCCAGCAGCTCCGGAGGTGAGACCCAGTACTTC,CASSSGGETQYF
.,.,TRBJ1-2,15,TRBV5-4,TGTGCCAGCAGCTTGCAGGGCAGCATAAACTATGGCTACACCTTC,CASSLQGSINYGYTF
.,.,TRBJ1-6,12,TRBV28,TGTGCCAGCAGTTTATCCACAGGGTGGAGGAACTTT,CASSLSTGWRNF
TRBD2,many,TRBJ2-5,14,TRBV9,TGTGCCAGCAGCGTAGCCACCGGGGGGGAGACCCAGTACTTC,CASSVATGGETQYF
.,once,TRBJ2-7,13,TRBV2,TGTGCCAGCAGCGACGGGTTAGACCACGAGCAGTACTTC,CASSDGLDHEQYF
.,once,TRBJ1-2,15,TRBV7-2,TGTGCCAGCAGCGCGGGTCGGGAGAGTATGTATGGCTACACCTTC,CASSAGRESMYGYTF
.,.,TRBJ2-3,15,TRBV19,TGTGCCAGTAGTATGGGAGTCGCTGCCACAGATACGCAGTATTTT,CASSMGVAATDTQYF
TRBD1,.,TRBJ2-7,14,TRBV28,TGTGCCAGCAGTTTATACGGACAGGGGGCGAGGCAGTACTTC,CASSLYGQGARQYF
.,once,TRBJ2-7,22,TRBV14,TGTGCCAGCAGCCAAGACGAGAGGGGGGGATCCAGGAGTCATCCTTTGAGCTACGAGCAGTACTTC,CASSQDERGGSRSHPLSYEQYF
.,.,TRBJ1-1,12,TRBV29-1,TGCAGCGCTGGGAGGGGGAACACTGAAGCTTTCTTT,CSAGRGNTEAFF
.,.,TRBJ2-5,14,TRBV7-8,TGTGCCAGCAGCCCTCCCGAGCATCCAGAGACCCAGTACTTC,CASSPPEHPETQYF
TRBD2,.,TRBJ2-7,15,TRBV18,TGTGCCAGCTCAAGGGTTTCCGGGGGGGTTAACGAGCAGTACTTC,CASSRVSGGVNEQYF
.,.,TRBJ1-6,14,TRBV7-9,TGTGCCAGCAGCCTCCCGGTACTGAATTCACCCCTCCACTTT,CASSLPVLNSPLHF
TRBD1,.,TRBJ1-5,14,TRBV15,TGTGCCACCAGCAGGGGACAGGGGGATCAGCCCCAGCATTTT,CATSRGQGDQPQHF
TRBD1,.,TRBJ1-5,14,TRBV4-3,TGCGCCAGCAGCCAGGCCGGACAGGGTCAGCCCCAGCATTTT,CASSQAGQGQPQHF
TRBD2,.,TRBJ2-3,16,TRBV7-9,TGTGCCAGCAGCTCCCGCTGGACTAGCGGGGAAGATACGCAGTATTTT,CASSSRWTSGEDTQYF
TRBD2,.,TRBJ2-1,16,TRBV28,TGTGCCAGCAGTTCGCAGCGGGAGGGCCTGTACAATGAGCAGTTCTTC,CASSSQREGLYNEQFF
.,.,TRBJ1-2,12,TRBV5-1,TGCGCCAGCAGCTTGGACAGCTATGGCTACACCTTC,CASSLDSYGYTF
.,once,TRBJ2-5,13,TRBV7-9,TGTGCCAGCAGCCAGACTAGGGAAGAGACCCAGTACTTC,CASSQTREETQYF
.,.,TRBJ2-1,11,TRBV20-1,TGCAGTGCTAGCCAGGGGGGAGAGCAGTTCTTC,CSASQGGEQFF
.,.,TRBJ1-5,14,TRBV6-2/TRBV6-3,TGTGCCAGCAGTTATATCAATTATCGGCAGCCCCAGCATTTT,CASSYINYRQPQHF
.,.,TRBJ1-1,15,TRBV6-5,TGTGCCAGCAGTTACTCCCAGGGTATGAACACTGAAGCTTTCTTT,CASSYSQGMNTEAFF
.,few,TRBJ1-3,12,TRBV30,TGTGCCTGGACAGGCTCTGGAAACACCATATATTTT,CAWTGSGNTIYF
TRBD2,.,TRBJ2-1,16,TRBV3-1/TRBV3-2,TGTGCCAGCAGCCAAAGGGCCAGCGGGAGGAGGTATGAGCAGTTCTTC,CASSQRASGRRYEQFF
.,.,TRBJ2-5,14,TRBV20-1,TGCAGTGCTAGTCCCGCGAGAGATGGAGAGACCCAGTACTTC,CSASPARDGETQYF
TRBD1,.,TRBJ1-1,13,TRBV5-1,TGCGCCAGCAGCCGACAGGGTGACACTGAAGCTTTCTTT,CASSRQGDTEAFF
.,.,TRBJ1-4,16,TRBV19,TGTGCCAGTAGATACAGGGAAGAGGCAACTAATGAAAAACTGTTTTTT,CASRYREEATNEKLFF
.,once,TRBJ1-1,14,TRBV9,TGTGCCAGCAGCGTAGCTAGTCAGGGTTTAGAAGCTTTCTTT,CASSVASQGLEAFF
TRBD2,.,TRBJ2-3,15,TRBV9,TGTGCCAGCAGCGTAGCTACTAGCGGGAGAGATACGCAGTATTTT,CASSVATSGRDTQYF
.,.,TRBJ2-3,13,TRBV5-6,TGTGCCAGCAGCTTGGAGGGGGCAGATACGCAGTATTTT,CASSLEGADTQYF